This paragraph covers one T cell receptor (beta chain) sequence. CDR3 length: 17 residues. CDR1 and CDR2 (germline): SEHNR, FQNEAQ (reference sequence). V lost 4 bases, J lost 2 bases, and 8 bases stayed unmatched. Through a sample-barcoded 5' primer and a J-beta primer mix, a second PCR was run for roughly 7 to 12 cycles. TCRdb called the 5' RACE reads again in MiXCR, with one record for every CDR3 protein. The sample has just over 800,000 distinct CDR3 sequences; about 62% are singletons. These data are taken from a study of blood T cells in healthy people across ages. This clonotype was sampled from a man aged 25-40 years in good health. The V and J genes are TRBV7-9 and TRBJ1-5, with 10 bases that match TRBD1. The sample taken for sequencing was blood. CDR3 sequence: CASSYLWDRGGNQPQHF. CDR3 DNA sequence: TGTGCCAGCAGCTACCTCTGGGACAGGGGAGGCAATCAGCCCCAGCATTTT.